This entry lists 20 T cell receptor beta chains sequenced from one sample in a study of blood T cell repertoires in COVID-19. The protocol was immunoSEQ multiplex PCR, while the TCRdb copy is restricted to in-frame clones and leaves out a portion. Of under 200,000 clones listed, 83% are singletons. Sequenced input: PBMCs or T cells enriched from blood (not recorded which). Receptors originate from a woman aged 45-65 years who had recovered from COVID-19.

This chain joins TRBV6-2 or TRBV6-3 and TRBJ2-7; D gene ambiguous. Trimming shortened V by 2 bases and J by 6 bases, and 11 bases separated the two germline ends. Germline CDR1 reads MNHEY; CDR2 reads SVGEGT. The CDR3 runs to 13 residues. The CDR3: CASSYNERGEQYV. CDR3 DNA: TGTGCCAGCAGTTACAATGAGAGAGGCGAGCAGTACGTC.

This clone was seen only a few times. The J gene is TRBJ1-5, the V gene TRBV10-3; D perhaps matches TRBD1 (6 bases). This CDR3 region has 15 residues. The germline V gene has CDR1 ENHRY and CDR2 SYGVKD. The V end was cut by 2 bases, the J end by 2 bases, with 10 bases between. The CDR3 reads CAISEGQRRNQPQHF. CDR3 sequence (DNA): TGTGCCATCAGTGAGGGACAGAGGCGCAATCAGCCCCAGCATTTT.

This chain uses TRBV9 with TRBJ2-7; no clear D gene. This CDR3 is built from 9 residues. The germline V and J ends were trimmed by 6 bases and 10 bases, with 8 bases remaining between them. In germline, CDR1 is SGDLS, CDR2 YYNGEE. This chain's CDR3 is CASTIPQYV. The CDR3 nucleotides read TGTGCCAGCACCATCCCCCAGTACGTC.

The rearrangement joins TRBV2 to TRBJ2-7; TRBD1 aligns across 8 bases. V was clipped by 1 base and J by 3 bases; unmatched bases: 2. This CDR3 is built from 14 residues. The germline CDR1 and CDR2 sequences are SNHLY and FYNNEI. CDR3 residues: CASSEGGTGYEQYV. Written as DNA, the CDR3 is TGTGCCAGCAGTGAAGGGGGGACAGGCTACGAGCAGTACGTC.

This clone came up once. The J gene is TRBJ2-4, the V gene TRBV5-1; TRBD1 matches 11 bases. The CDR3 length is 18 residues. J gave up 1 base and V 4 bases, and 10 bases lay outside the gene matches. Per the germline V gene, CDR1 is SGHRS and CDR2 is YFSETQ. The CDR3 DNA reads TGCGCCAGCAGCGGCGGACAGGGGGCCGGTCTGGCCAAAAACATTCAGTACTTC. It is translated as CASSGGQGAGLAKNIQYF. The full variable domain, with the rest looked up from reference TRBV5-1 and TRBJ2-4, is KAGVTQTPRYLIKTRGQQVTLSCSPISGHRSVSWYQQTPGQGLQFLFEYFSETQRNKGNFPGRFSGRQFSNSRSEMNVSTLELGDSALYLCASSGGQGAGLAKNIQYFGAGTRLSVL.

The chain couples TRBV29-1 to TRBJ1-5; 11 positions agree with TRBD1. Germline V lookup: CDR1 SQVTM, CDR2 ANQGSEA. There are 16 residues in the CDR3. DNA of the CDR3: TGCAGAACCGGGACAGGGGGATTTCGGAGCAATCAGCCCCAGCATTTT. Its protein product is CRTGTGGFRSNQPQHF.

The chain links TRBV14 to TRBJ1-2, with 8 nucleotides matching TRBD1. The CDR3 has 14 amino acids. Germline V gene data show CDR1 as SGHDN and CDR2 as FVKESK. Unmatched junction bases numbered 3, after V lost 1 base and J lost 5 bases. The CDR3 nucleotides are TGTGCCAGCAGCCAAGGACAGGGGTGGTATGGCTACACCTTC. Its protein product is CASSQGQGWYGYTF. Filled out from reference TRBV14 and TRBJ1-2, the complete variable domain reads EAGVTQFPSHSVIEKGQTVTLRCDPISGHDNLYWYRRVMGKEIKFLLHFVKESKQDESGMPNNRFLAERTGGTYSTLKVQPAELEDSGVYFCASSQGQGWYGYTFGSGTRLTVV.

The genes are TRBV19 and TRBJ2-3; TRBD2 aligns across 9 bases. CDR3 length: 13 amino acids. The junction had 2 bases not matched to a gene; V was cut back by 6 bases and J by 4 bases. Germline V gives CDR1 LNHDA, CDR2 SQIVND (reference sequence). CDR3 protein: CASSGLAPDTQYF. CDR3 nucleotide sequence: TGTGCCAGTAGCGGACTAGCGCCAGATACGCAGTATTTT.

The CDR3 nucleotides read TGTGCCAGCAGCCCCGGAGGGGGGGTGAACACTGAAGCTTTCTTT. Translation gives CASSPGGGVNTEAFF. This chain connects TRBV28 to TRBJ1-1, with D possibly matching TRBD1 (6 bases). V dropped 6 bases and J dropped 0 bases, with 14 bases sitting between them. Looked up from germline, CDR1 is MDHEN and CDR2 is SYDVKM. This CDR3 has 15 amino acids.

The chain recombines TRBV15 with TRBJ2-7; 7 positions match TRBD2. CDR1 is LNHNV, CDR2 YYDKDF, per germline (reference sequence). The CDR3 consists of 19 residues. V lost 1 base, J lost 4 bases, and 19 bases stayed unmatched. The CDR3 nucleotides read TGTGCCACCAGCAGAGTAAGGACTAGAGGGATGGCTGGGGTATACGAGCAGTACGTC. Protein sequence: CATSRVRTRGMAGVYEQYV.

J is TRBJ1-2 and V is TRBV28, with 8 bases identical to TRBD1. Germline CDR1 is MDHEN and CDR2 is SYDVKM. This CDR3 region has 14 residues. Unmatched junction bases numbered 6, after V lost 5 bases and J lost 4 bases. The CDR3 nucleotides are TGTGCCAGCAGTCTAGCCGGGACAGGCTATGGCTACACCTTC. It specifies CASSLAGTGYGYTF.

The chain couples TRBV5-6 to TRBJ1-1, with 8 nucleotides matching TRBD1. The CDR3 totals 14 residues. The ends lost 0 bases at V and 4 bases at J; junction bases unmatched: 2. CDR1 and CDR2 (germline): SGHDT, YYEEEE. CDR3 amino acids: CASSLGTGTTEAFF. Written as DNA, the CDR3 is TGTGCCAGCAGCTTGGGGACAGGGACCACTGAAGCTTTCTTT.

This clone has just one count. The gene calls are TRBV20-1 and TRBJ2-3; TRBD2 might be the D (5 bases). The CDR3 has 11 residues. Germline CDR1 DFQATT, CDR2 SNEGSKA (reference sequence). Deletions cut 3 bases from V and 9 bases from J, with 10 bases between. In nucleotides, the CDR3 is TGCAGTGCTAGCGGGAAGGCGACGCAGTATTTT. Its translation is CSASGKATQYF.

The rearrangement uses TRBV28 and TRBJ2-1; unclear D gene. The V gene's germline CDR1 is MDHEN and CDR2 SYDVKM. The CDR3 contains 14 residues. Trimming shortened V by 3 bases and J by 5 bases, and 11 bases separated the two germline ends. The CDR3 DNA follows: TGTGCCAGCAGTTTCTCATGGAGCAACAATGAGCAGTTCTTC. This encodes CASSFSWSNNEQFF.

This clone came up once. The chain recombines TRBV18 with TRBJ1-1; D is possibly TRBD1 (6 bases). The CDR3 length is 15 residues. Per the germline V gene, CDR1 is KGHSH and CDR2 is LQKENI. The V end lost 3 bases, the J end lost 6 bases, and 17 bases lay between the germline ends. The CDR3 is CASSPDLMAGAEAFF. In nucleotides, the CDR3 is TGTGCCAGCTCACCCGACCTGATGGCAGGGGCTGAAGCTTTCTTT.

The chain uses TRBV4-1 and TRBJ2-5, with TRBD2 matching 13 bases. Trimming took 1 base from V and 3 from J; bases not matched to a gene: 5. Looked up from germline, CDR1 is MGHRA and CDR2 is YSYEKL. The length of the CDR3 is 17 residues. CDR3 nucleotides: TGCGCCAGCAGCCAAGGAAAGGGACTAGCGGGGAAAGAGACCCAGTACTTC. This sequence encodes CASSQGKGLAGKETQYF.

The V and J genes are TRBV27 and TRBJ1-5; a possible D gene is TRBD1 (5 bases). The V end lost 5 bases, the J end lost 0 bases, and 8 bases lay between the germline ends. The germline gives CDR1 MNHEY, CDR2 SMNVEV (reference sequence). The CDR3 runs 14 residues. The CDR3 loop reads CASSLQDSNQPQHF. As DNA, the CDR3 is TGTGCCAGCAGTCTACAGGATAGCAATCAGCCCCAGCATTTT.

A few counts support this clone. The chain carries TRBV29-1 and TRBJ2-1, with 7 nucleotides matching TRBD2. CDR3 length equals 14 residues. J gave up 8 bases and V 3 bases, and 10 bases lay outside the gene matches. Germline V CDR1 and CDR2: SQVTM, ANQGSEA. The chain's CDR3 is CSVDMSGAQDEQFF. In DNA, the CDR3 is TGCAGCGTTGATATGAGCGGGGCTCAGGATGAGCAGTTCTTC.

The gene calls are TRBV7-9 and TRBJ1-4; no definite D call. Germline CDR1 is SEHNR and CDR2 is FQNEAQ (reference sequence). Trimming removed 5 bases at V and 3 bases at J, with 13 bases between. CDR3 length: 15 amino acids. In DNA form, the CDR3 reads TGTGCCAGCAGCGTCAGAACCGGGGCTAATGAAAAACTGTTTTTT. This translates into CASSVRTGANEKLFF.

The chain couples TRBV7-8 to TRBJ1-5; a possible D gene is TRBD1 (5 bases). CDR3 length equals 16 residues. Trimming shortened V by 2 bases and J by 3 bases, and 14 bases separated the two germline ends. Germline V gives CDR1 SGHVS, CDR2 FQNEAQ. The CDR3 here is CASSLQQTVPNQPQHF. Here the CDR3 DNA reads TGTGCCAGCAGCTTACAACAGACAGTCCCCAATCAGCCCCAGCATTTT. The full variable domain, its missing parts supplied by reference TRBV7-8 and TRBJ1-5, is GAGVSQSPRYKVAKRGQDVALRCDPISGHVSLFWYQQALGQGPEFLTYFQNEAQLDKSGLPSDRFFAERPEGSVSTLKIQRTQQEDSAVYLCASSLQQTVPNQPQHFGDGTRLSIL.